The rows below give T cell receptor beta chains drawn from one sample of a study of T cells after posttransplantation cyclophosphamide. Profiling relied on immunoSEQ multiplex PCR, and the TCRdb table lists in-frame clones only, not all of them. Listed for the sample are about 36,000 clones, none seen a single time. Source material: PBMCs. The receptor set was obtained from a girl aged 5 to 17 in good health, CMV-negative, and a related stem cell transplant donor. The CDR3 runs from the conserved cysteine through the conserved F or W. Fields, in order: D gene, CDR3 length, clone size, V gene, J gene, CDR3 DNA, CDR3 protein. D genes are given only for firm matches. Only some rows state a clone size, as once, few, many or a class for expanded clones.

TRBD2	15	many	TRBV7-3	TRBJ2-7	TGTGCCAGCAGCTTATTTAGCGGGATTTCCTACGAGCAGTACTTC	CASSLFSGISYEQYF
.	13	few	TRBV9	TRBJ1-2	TGTGCCAGCAGCGTACAGGAAAACTATGGCTACACCTTC	CASSVQENYGYTF
TRBD1	13	many	TRBV5-8	TRBJ2-7	TGTGCCAGCAGCTTTGACAGGGGGCGTGAGCAGTACTTC	CASSFDRGREQYF
.	18	few	TRBV4-1	TRBJ2-3	TGCGCCAGCAGCCAAGATGGGTTCGCGGGGAGGAAAACAGATGCGCAGTATTTT	CASSQDGFAGRKTDAQYF
TRBD2	15	few	TRBV7-9	TRBJ2-1	TGTGCCAGCAGCCAACGGACTAGCGGGGGGGTTGAGCAGTTCTTC	CASSQRTSGGVEQFF
.	13	many	TRBV2	TRBJ2-7	TGTGCCAGCAGTGAATCGGTCAGGGGCGAGCAGTACTTC	CASSESVRGEQYF
TRBD1	12	many	TRBV6-6	TRBJ1-2	TGTGCCAGCAGTATACAGGGGCGAGGCTACACCTTC	CASSIQGRGYTF
.	16	.	TRBV4-3	TRBJ2-1	TGCGCCAGCAGCCAGGAAGGGGTTAGCTCCTACAATGAGCAGTTCTTC	CASSQEGVSSYNEQFF
.	11	many	TRBV15	TRBJ1-2	TGTGCCACCGGTGTAGGGGATGGCTACACCTTC	CATGVGDGYTF
TRBD1	19	many	TRBV28	TRBJ1-2	TGTGCCAGCAGTTTATATAACGCCCCCCCCCTCCAGGGGGCGCGGGGCTACACCTTC	CASSLYNAPPLQGARGYTF
TRBD1	15	many	TRBV5-1	TRBJ1-1	TGCGCCAGCAGCCGTTCGGGGACAGGGGGCACTGAAGCTTTCTTT	CASSRSGTGGTEAFF
TRBD2	16	few	TRBV11-2	TRBJ2-3	TGTGCCAGCAGCTTAGGGACTAGCGGGGAGACAGATACGCAGTATTTT	CASSLGTSGETDTQYF
TRBD1	16	many	TRBV6-4	TRBJ2-7	TGTGCCAGCAGTGAGCGTCCCGGGACAGGGACCTACGAGCAGTACTTC	CASSERPGTGTYEQYF
.	15	few	TRBV14	TRBJ1-2	TGTGCCAGCAGCCAAGCGCCAACAGTTAACTATGGCTACACCTTC	CASSQAPTVNYGYTF
.	15	many	TRBV2	TRBJ2-7	TGTGCCAGCAGTGAGGTGGCTGCTTACTCCTACGAGCAGTACTTC	CASSEVAAYSYEQYF
TRBD2	16	few	TRBV4-1	TRBJ2-1	TGCGCCAGCAGCCAAGTAGGCCTAGCGGGAGTCAATGAGCAGTTCTTC	CASSQVGLAGVNEQFF
.	13	many	TRBV11-2	TRBJ2-3	TGTGCCAGTGCGAGCACGCGCACAGATACGCAGTATTTT	CASASTRTDTQYF
.	14	many	TRBV4-1	TRBJ2-1	TGCGCCAGCAGACCCGGTGGAGGGGCCCATGAGCAGTTCTTC	CASRPGGGAHEQFF
.	16	many	TRBV4-1	TRBJ2-5	TGCGCCAGCAGCCGGACGGGACACGGATTCCAAGAGACCCAGTACTTC	CASSRTGHGFQETQYF
.	15	.	TRBV28	TRBJ2-1	TGTGCCAGCAGTTTCCGACAAAGGAGGTCCAATGAGCAGTTCTTC	CASSFRQRRSNEQFF
.	12	.	TRBV28	TRBJ1-4	TGTGCCGAAGGGGGTCCGGGTGAAAAACTGTTTTTT	CAEGGPGEKLFF
TRBD2	14	.	TRBV25-1	TRBJ2-7	TGTGCCAGCAGAGGGACTAGCGTATACTACGAGCAGTACTTC	CASRGTSVYYEQYF
.	10	.	TRBV7-8	TRBJ2-3	TGTGCCAGCAGCTCTCAGGGGCAGTATTTT	CASSSQGQYF